This TCR beta chain comes out of a study of cytotoxic CD8 clonotypes in ibrutinib-treated CLL (dated by TCRdb to about 2021). In terms of the full investigation: In this cohort, some 16 patients were treatment-naive and approximately ten were relapsed/refractory, while roughly 17 had unmutated IGHV. Cryopreserved peripheral blood mononuclear cells were collected before treatment, at response, and at either disease progression or sustained remission. Every sample from remission and from progressive disease was obtained while the patients were still on ibrutinib. Longitudinal samples were obtainable from about 30% of the roughly 90 participants in the trial. Responses were partial in roughly 25 patients and complete in 2; after median about 70 months follow-up, roughly 15 stayed in remission and about twelve progressed. Response samples were taken after a median of 12 months on treatment, ranging from about 6 to 36 months. Samples averaged around 280,000 productive templates and approximately 100,000 productive rearrangements.

This clone was seen just once. Its binding antigen is unknown. Within one base of it there is no much larger clone, and no base qualities were kept. The CDR3 starts with the cysteine, ends with the phenylalanine, and has 14 residues. Kept here is only the CDR3 DNA, which spans 42 bases and is read in frame from base 1. From a lookup of the germline V gene, CDR1 and CDR2 are WSHSY and SAAADI. V is clipped by 5 bases and J by 0 bases, and the sequence between their germline boundaries is 9 bases long. A MiSeq instrument was used for deep resolution sequencing, which targeted depths ranging from 1 in 1 million up to 1 in 200,000 T cells, with coverage averaging 10x for each clonotype. The immunoSEQ hsTCRB Kit was used to generate the TCR beta libraries. Concerning the study's data processing: Data were analyzed with ImmunoSEQ Data Assistant and ImmunoSEQ Analyzer, with V, D and J genes assigned per IMGT definitions. Clonality, with values ranging from 0 to 1, was calculated as one minus the normalized Shannon entropy of productive rearrangement frequencies. Only overrepresented clonotypes making up at least 0.05% of each patient's repertoire were included in the public clonotype analysis. Roughly 12 age-matched healthy donor repertoires from immuneACCESS were used as controls for clonality. Held by TCRdb, this immuneACCESS table contains in-frame sequences only and omits some clones. Under half of the omission traces to an unresolved V gene where checked; the cause of the rest is unknown. That table gives V, J and clone size, and the DNA gave D and trimming. The sample has some 50,000 clones on record, around 68% of them singletons. 13% of the sample lies in the top ten.

General conclusions and limits of the study: Public clonotypes were rare and either shrank or stayed stable during treatment, and the rise in clonality at ibrutinib response reflected expansion of private clonotypes. At ibrutinib response clonality went up, during sustained remission it held steady, and at progression it dropped back toward baseline. Lymph node repertoires were not examined, and the timing of sampling was not matched between patients in sustained remission and those whose disease progressed. Baseline clonality exceeded that of age-matched healthy donors and correlated strongly with circulating CD8+ T-cell counts.

The meaning of the sample's time point label: 12 months on ibrutinib. For TCR beta library preparation, roughly 2 micrograms of genomic DNA were extracted from the cryopreserved PBMCs. High-throughput TCR beta sequencing was performed on longitudinal blood samples from CLL patients receiving ibrutinib monotherapy. Patients were enrolled in a phase 2 open-label single-center ibrutinib monotherapy trial. The sequencing here drew on PBMCs, taken after 12 months of ibrutinib treatment. This TCR came from a human donor with chronic lymphocytic leukemia. The rearrangement joined TRBV10-2 to TRBJ2-3; TRBD2 is perhaps the D gene, given 5 matching bases. CDR3 reads: CASSSGYSTDTQYF. The DNA is TGCGCCAGCAGTTCGGGATATAGCACAGATACGCAGTATTTT.